This entry lists 20 T cell receptor beta chains sequenced from one sample in a study of blood T cell repertoires in COVID-19 (dated by TCRdb to about 2020). Library prep was done by the immunoSEQ multiplex PCR assay. TCRdb mirrors the immuneACCESS table, restricted to in-frame sequences. Some clones are absent from its copies; in checked studies, under half trace to an unresolved V gene, and the reason for the others is unknown. The table for this sample lists about 340,000 clones; approximately 90% of them were counted only once. Jointly, the top ten make up 2.5% to 4% of the sample. The source material was peripheral blood. The origin of the receptors is a woman aged 18-29 years who had recovered from COVID-19.

This clone was observed many times. The rearrangement joins TRBV19 to TRBJ2-7, with D tentatively TRBD2 (5 bases). CDR3 length: 13 amino acids. V gave up 3 bases and J gave up 7 bases, with 13 bases separating them. Germline V gene data show CDR1 as LNHDA and CDR2 as SQIVND (reference sequence). Written as DNA, the CDR3 is TGTGCCAGTAGTATCGGGCCCTCGGGGGAGCAGTACGTC. Its protein product is CASSIGPSGEQYV.

J is TRBJ2-3 and V is TRBV7-2; no reliable D call. Trimming left V 4 bases short and J 0 bases short, with 20 bases between. CDR1 SGHTA and CDR2 FQGNSA come from the germline V gene. The CDR3 runs to 18 residues. The CDR3 loop reads CASSSKPSSSYSTDTQYF. The CDR3 DNA sequence: TGTGCCAGCAGCTCCAAGCCCTCGAGTAGCTATAGCACAGATACGCAGTATTTT.

In its sample, this clone was seen once. The chain has TRBV7-9 and TRBJ2-7, with 7 bases lining up with TRBD1. CDR3 length: 13 residues. Looked up from germline, CDR1 is SEHNR and CDR2 is FQNEAQ (reference sequence). V lost 6 bases and J lost 7; bases outside the gene matches: 9. CDR3 region: CASSLTGVGEQYV. The CDR3 DNA follows: TGTGCCAGCAGTTTAACAGGGGTGGGGGAGCAGTACGTC.

The chain links TRBV6-4 to TRBJ1-2; 9 nucleotides agree with TRBD1. With V trimmed by 6 bases and J by 4 bases, 9 bases remained unmatched. Per the germline V gene, CDR1 is MRHNA and CDR2 is SNTAGT. This CDR3 region has 15 residues. The CDR3 sequence is CASRRTGGASYGYTF. For the CDR3, the DNA is TGTGCCAGCAGGCGTACAGGGGGCGCGTCCTATGGCTACACCTTC.

This clone has a single count. The genes are TRBV11-2 and TRBJ2-2, with D maybe TRBD1 (6 bases). This CDR3 spans 15 amino acids. The V end was cut by 4 bases, the J end by 6 bases, with 15 bases between. CDR1 SGHAT and CDR2 FQNNGV come from the germline V gene. CDR3 sequence (DNA): TGTGCCAGCAGCTCTGTCAGGGGTTCTGCCGGGGAGCTGTTTTTT. Its translation is CASSSVRGSAGELFF.

This chain links TRBV5-1 with TRBJ1-2; D possibly corresponds to TRBD1 (6 bases). V was trimmed by 0 bases and J by 2 bases, leaving 14 bases between them. Germline assignment: CDR1 SGHRS and CDR2 YFSETQ. The CDR3 extends over 16 amino acids. This CDR3 is CASSLGGGTDNYGYTF. The CDR3 nucleotides read TGCGCCAGCAGCTTGGGTGGGGGCACGGACAACTATGGCTACACCTTC.

In DNA form, the CDR3 reads TGTGCCAGCAGTTTCGGTCGGGGATCTCGGTACTATGGCTACACCTTC. Amino acid sequence: CASSFGRGSRYYGYTF. J is TRBJ1-2 and V is TRBV27; unclear D gene. The CDR3 length is 16 residues. With 3 bases removed from V and 3 bases from J, the gap between germline ends came to 17 bases. Germline V gives CDR1 MNHEY, CDR2 SMNVEV (reference sequence).

This clone showed up just a few times. This rearrangement joins TRBV10-3 to TRBJ1-1; TRBD1 aligns across 11 bases. Losses at the gene ends were 2 bases for V and 4 bases for J; bases not matched to a gene: 6. The CDR3 runs to 16 residues. Germline assignment: CDR1 ENHRY and CDR2 SYGVKD. CDR3 protein: CAISEIAGTGGTEAFF. CDR3 DNA sequence: TGTGCCATCAGTGAGATAGCCGGGACAGGGGGCACTGAAGCTTTCTTT.

The gene calls are TRBV7-8 and TRBJ2-3; D possibly corresponds to TRBD1 (6 bases). V lost 5 bases and J lost 4, with 22 bases in between. Germline assignment: CDR1 SGHVS and CDR2 FQNEAQ. CDR3 length equals 17 residues. This chain's CDR3 is CASSLLGPGERADTQYF. In DNA, the CDR3 is TGTGCCAGCAGCCTTCTAGGGCCAGGGGAGCGTGCAGATACGCAGTATTTT.

This clone has just a few counts. V usage is TRBV24-1 and J usage is TRBJ2-2; TRBD2 matches 9 bases. The CDR3 runs to 15 residues. V lost 4 bases, J lost 6 bases, and 5 bases stayed unmatched. Germline V gene lookup returns CDR1 KGHDR and CDR2 SFDVKD. This CDR3 is CATSEGLAGSGELFF. CDR3 DNA: TGTGCCACCAGTGAAGGGCTAGCGGGATCCGGGGAGCTGTTTTTT.

The V call is TRBV7-6, the J call TRBJ2-5; TRBD2 agrees at 7 bases. Germline CDR1 is SGHVS and CDR2 is FNYEAQ. CDR3 length: 16 amino acids. The J segment lost 9 bases and the V segment lost 6 bases, leaving 19 bases of the junction unmatched. The CDR3 loop reads CASRGEGGASQEPQYF. The CDR3 coding sequence is TGTGCCAGCAGGGGGGAGGGCGGGGCTTCACAGGAGCCCCAGTACTTC.

The chain uses TRBV7-8 and TRBJ2-7; TRBD2 matches 11 bases. J gave up 3 bases and V 1 base, and 5 bases lay outside the gene matches. Germline values: CDR1 SGHVS, CDR2 FQNEAQ. This CDR3 is built from 16 residues. In DNA form, the CDR3 reads TGTGCCAGCAGCTTAGGGGCTAGCGGGAGGCACTACGAGCAGTACGTC. Protein sequence: CASSLGASGRHYEQYV.

The V call is TRBV18, the J call TRBJ1-4; D might be TRBD1 (5 bases). Trimming took 3 bases from V and 0 from J, leaving 14 bases between them. The CDR3 spans 17 residues. Germline V gives CDR1 KGHSH, CDR2 LQKENI. CDR3: CASSPTIGQATNEKLFF. The CDR3 bases are TGTGCCAGCTCACCGACGATCGGACAAGCAACTAATGAAAAACTGTTTTTT. Together with reference TRBV18 and TRBJ1-4, the CDR3 gives the full variable domain: NAGVMQNPRHLVRRRGQEARLRCSPMKGHSHVYWYRQLPEEGLKFMVYLQKENIIDESGMPKERFSAEFPKEGPSILRIQQVVRGDSAAYFCASSPTIGQATNEKLFFGSGTQLSVL.

The V gene is TRBV7-2, the J gene TRBJ1-2; possibly TRBD1 for D (5 bases). The CDR3 runs 15 residues. V was cut by 5 bases and J by 0 bases, with 13 bases left in between. Germline V gives CDR1 SGHTA, CDR2 FQGNSA. In DNA form, the CDR3 reads TGTGCCAGCAGCCCACCGGACACCGCTAACTATGGCTACACCTTC. Its translation: CASSPPDTANYGYTF.

The V call is TRBV6-5, the J call TRBJ1-1; 7 bases are shared with TRBD1. This CDR3 region has 14 residues. In germline, CDR1 is MNHEY, CDR2 SVGAGI. With V trimmed by 6 bases and J by 1 base, 5 bases remained unmatched. Here the CDR3 reads CASSLTGENTEAFF. DNA for the CDR3: TGTGCCAGCAGCCTAACAGGGGAGAACACTGAAGCTTTCTTT.

This clone appeared a single time. The V and J genes are TRBV6-6 and TRBJ1-6; tentatively, D is TRBD1 (5 bases). The CDR3 totals 14 residues. Trimming took 6 bases from V and 6 from J, leaving 12 bases between them. The germline CDR1 and CDR2 sequences are MNHNY and SVGAGI (reference sequence). The CDR3 DNA reads as TGTGCCAGCAGCCTCGGGGGTCTTAATTCACCCCTCCACTTT. It yields the protein CASSLGGLNSPLHF.

The V gene is TRBV2, the J gene TRBJ2-2; TRBD2 matches at 7 bases. CDR1 and CDR2 from the germline V gene are SNHLY and FYNNEI. V shed 7 bases and J 7 bases; nucleotides not matched to a gene: 6. The CDR3 is made up of 13 amino acids. Here the CDR3 DNA reads TGTGCCAGCATCGGACTAGGGGTCGGGGAGCTGTTTTTT. Its translation is CASIGLGVGELFF.

This chain connects TRBV4-3 to TRBJ2-3; D is unclear. V was shortened by 3 bases and J by 6 bases, with 10 bases between the two germline ends. Germline values: CDR1 LGHNA, CDR2 YSLEER. The CDR3 spans 13 residues. The CDR3 region is CASSQEMADTQYF. In DNA form, the CDR3 reads TGCGCCAGCAGCCAGGAGATGGCGGATACGCAGTATTTT.

The chain joins TRBV5-8 to TRBJ1-5, with 9 positions matching TRBD1. The germline CDR1 and CDR2 sequences are SGHTS and YDEGEE. V was pared by 4 bases and J by 5 bases, with 7 bases of the junction left unmatched. The CDR3 has 15 amino acids. For the CDR3, the DNA is TGTGCCAGCAGCCGAGGACAGGGGTCATATCAGCCCCAGCATTTT. Protein product: CASSRGQGSYQPQHF.

The chain joins TRBV19 to TRBJ2-3; D is uncertain. The CDR3 contains 15 residues. Germline V gene data show CDR1 as LNHDA and CDR2 as SQIVND (reference sequence). The ends were cut back, 5 bases at V and 6 bases at J, with 18 bases in the middle. The CDR3 here is CASSLRGPRSDTQYF. The CDR3 DNA reads TGTGCCAGTAGTCTCCGTGGCCCTCGTAGCGATACGCAGTATTTT.